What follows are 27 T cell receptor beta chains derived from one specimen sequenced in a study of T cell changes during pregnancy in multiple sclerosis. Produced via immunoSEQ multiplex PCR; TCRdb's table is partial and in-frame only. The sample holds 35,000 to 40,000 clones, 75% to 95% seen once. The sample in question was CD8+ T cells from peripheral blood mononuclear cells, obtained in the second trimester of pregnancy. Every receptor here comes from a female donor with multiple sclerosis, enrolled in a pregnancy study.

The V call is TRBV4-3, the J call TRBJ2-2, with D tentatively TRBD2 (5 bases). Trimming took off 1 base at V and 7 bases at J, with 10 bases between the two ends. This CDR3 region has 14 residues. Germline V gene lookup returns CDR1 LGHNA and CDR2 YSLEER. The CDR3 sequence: CASSQAGDGGELFF. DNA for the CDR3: TGCGCCAGCAGCCAAGCCGGGGATGGCGGGGAGCTGTTTTTT.

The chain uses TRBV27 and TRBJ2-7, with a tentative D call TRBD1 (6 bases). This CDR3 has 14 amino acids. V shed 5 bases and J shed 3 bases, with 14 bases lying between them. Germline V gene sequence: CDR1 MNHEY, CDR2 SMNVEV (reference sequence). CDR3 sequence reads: CASSVTGSDYEQYF. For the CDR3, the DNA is TGTGCCAGCAGTGTAACAGGGTCGGACTACGAGCAGTACTTC.

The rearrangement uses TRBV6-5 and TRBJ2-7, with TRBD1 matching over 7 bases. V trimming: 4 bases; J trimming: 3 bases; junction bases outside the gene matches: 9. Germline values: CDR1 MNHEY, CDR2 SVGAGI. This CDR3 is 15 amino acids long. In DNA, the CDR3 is TGTGCCAGCAGTTTCTACGGACAGGAGGACTACGAGCAGTACTTC. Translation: CASSFYGQEDYEQYF.

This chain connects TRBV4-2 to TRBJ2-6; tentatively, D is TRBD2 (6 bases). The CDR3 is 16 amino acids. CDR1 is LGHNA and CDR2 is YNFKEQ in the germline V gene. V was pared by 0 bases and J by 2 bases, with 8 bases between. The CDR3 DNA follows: TGTGCCAGCAGCCAAGAGGGGGGAACTGGGGCCAACGTCCTGACTTTC. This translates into CASSQEGGTGANVLTF.

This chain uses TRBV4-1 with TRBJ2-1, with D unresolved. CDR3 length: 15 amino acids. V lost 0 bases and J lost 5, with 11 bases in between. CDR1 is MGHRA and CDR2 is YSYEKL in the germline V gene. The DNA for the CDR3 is TGCGCCAGCAGCCAAGATCATGTGAGCGACAATGAGCAGTTCTTC. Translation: CASSQDHVSDNEQFF.

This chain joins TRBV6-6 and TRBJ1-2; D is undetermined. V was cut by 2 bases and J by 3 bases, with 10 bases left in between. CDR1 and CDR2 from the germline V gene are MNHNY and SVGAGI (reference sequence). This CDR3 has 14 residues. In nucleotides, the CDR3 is TGTGCCAGCAGTTACGACGGGATAGACTATGGCTACACCTTC. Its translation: CASSYDGIDYGYTF.

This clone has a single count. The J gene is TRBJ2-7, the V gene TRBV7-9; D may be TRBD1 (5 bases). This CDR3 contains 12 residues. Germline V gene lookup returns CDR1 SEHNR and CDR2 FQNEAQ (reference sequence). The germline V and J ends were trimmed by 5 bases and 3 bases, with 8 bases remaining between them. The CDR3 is CASSLTDYEQYF. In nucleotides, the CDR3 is TGTGCCAGCAGCCTGACAGACTACGAGCAGTACTTC.

CDR3 nucleotide sequence: TGTGCCAGCAGTGACAGTCACACCGGGGAGCTGTTTTTT. Translating gives CASSDSHTGELFF. The chain combines TRBV2 with TRBJ2-2; no clear D gene. This CDR3 contains 13 residues. Per the germline V gene, CDR1 is SNHLY and CDR2 is FYNNEI. V gave up 3 bases and J gave up 3 bases, with 5 bases separating them.

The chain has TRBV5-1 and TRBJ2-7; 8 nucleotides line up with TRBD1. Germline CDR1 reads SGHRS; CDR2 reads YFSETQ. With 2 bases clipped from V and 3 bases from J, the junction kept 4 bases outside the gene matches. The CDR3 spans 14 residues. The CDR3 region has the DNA TGCGCCAGCAGCTTCGAGACAGGGGTCTACGAGCAGTACTTC. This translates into CASSFETGVYEQYF.

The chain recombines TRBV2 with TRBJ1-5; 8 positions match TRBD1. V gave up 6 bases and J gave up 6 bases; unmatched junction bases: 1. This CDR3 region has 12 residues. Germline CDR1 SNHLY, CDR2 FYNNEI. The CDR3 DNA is TGTGCCAGCAGCCAGGGGGCTCAGCCCCAGCATTTT. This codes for CASSQGAQPQHF.

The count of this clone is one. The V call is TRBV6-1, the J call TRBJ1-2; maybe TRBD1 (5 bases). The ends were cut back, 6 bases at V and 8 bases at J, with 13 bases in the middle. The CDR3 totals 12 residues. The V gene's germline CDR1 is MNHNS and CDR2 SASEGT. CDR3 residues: CASRGRLDGYTF. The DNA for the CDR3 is TGTGCCAGCAGGGGGCGTCTTGACGGCTACACCTTC.

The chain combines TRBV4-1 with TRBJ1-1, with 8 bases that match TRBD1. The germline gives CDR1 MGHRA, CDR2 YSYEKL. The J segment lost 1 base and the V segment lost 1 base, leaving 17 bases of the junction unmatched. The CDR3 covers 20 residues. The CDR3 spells CASSQGTGFSYDHGNTEAFF. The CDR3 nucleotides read TGCGCCAGCAGCCAAGGGACAGGGTTTTCCTATGACCACGGGAACACTGAAGCTTTCTTT.

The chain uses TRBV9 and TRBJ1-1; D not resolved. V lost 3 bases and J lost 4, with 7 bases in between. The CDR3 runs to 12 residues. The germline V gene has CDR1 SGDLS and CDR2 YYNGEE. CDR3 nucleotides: TGTGCCAGCAGCGGGAGTAGCACTGAAGCTTTCTTT. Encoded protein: CASSGSSTEAFF.

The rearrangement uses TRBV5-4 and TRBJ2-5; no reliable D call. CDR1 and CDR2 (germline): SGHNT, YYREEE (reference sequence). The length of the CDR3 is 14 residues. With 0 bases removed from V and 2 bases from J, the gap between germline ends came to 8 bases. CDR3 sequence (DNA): TGTGCCAGCAGCTTGGCCCCAGATCAAGAGACCCAGTACTTC. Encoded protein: CASSLAPDQETQYF.

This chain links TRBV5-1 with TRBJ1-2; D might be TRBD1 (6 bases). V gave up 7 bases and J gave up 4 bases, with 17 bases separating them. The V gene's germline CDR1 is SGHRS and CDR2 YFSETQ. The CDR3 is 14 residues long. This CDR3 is CASGTGMGLYGYTF. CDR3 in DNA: TGCGCCAGCGGAACAGGGATGGGTCTCTATGGCTACACCTTC.

This CDR3 reads CASSLGAGGSSGANVLTF. The CDR3 DNA is TGCGCCAGCAGCTTGGGAGCAGGGGGCTCCTCTGGGGCCAACGTCCTGACTTTC. The V and J genes are TRBV5-1 and TRBJ2-6; 8 nucleotides agree with TRBD1. Germline CDR1 and CDR2: SGHRS and YFSETQ. The V gene end was trimmed by 0 bases and the J gene end by 0 bases; junction bases not matched to a gene: 5. The CDR3 is 18 amino acids.

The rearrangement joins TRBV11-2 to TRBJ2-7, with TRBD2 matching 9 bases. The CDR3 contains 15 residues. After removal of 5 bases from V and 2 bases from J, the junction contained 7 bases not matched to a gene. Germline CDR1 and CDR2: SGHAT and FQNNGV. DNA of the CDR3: TGTGCCAGCAGCGTAGCGGGAGCGGGGACCTACGAGCAGTACTTC. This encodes CASSVAGAGTYEQYF.

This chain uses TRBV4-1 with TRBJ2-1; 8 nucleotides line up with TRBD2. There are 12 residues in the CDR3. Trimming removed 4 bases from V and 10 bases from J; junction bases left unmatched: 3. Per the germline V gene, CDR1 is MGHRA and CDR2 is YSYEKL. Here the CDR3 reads CASSPREGEQFF. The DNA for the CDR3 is TGCGCCAGCAGCCCCCGGGAGGGCGAGCAGTTCTTC.

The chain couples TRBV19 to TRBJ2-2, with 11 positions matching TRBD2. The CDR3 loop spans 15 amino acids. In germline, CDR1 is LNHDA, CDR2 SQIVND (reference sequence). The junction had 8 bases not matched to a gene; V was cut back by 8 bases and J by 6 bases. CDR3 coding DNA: TGTGCCAGTCGGTGGAAACTAGCGGGAGCCGGGGAGCTGTTTTTT. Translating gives CASRWKLAGAGELFF. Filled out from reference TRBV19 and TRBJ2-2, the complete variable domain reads DGGITQSPKYLFRKEGQNVTLSCEQNLNHDAMYWYRQDPGQGLRLIYYSQIVNDFQKGDIAEGYSVSREKKESFPLTVTSAQKNPTAFYLCASRWKLAGAGELFFGEGSRLTVL.

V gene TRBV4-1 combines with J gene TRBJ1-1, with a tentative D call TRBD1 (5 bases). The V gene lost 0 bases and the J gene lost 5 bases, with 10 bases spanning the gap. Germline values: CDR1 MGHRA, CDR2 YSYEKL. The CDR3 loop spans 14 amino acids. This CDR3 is CASSQEGDRTEAFF. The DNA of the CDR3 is TGCGCCAGCAGCCAAGAAGGCGACAGAACTGAAGCTTTCTTT.

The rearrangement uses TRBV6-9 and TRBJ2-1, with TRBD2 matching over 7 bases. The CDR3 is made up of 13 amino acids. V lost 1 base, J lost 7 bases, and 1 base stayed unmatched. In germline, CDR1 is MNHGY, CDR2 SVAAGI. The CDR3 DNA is TGTGCCAGCAGTTATTGGCGGGGGAATGAGCAGTTCTTC. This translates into CASSYWRGNEQFF.

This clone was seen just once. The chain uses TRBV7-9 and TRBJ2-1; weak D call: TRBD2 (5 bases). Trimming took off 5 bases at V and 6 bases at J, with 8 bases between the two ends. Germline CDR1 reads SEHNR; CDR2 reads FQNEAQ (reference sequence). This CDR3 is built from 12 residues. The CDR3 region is CASSETSNEQFF. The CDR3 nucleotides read TGTGCCAGCAGCGAAACTAGCAATGAGCAGTTCTTC.

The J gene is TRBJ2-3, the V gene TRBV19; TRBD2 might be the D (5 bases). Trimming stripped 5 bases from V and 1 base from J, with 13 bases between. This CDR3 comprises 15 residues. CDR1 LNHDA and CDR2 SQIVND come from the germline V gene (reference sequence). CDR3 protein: CASSPLARGTDTQYF. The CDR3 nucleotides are TGTGCCAGTAGTCCGCTCGCGCGGGGCACAGATACGCAGTATTTT.

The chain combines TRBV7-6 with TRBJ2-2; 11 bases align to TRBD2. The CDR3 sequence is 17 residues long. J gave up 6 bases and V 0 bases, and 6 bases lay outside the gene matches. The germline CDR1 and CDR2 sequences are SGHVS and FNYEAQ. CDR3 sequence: CASSLALAGVLAGELFF. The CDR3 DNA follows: TGTGCCAGCAGCTTAGCACTAGCGGGAGTTCTCGCCGGGGAGCTGTTTTTT.

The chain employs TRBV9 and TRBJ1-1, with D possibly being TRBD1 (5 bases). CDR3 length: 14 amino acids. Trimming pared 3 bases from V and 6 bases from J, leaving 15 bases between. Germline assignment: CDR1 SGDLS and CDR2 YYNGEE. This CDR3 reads CASSEGTQGPEAFF. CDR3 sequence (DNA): TGTGCCAGCAGCGAGGGGACTCAGGGTCCTGAAGCTTTCTTT.

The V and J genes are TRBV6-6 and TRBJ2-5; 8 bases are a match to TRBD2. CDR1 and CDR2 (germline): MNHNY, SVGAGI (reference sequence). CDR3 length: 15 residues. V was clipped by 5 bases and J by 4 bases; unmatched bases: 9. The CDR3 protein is CASSPSGGTAETQYF. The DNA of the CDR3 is TGTGCCAGCAGTCCCTCGGGGGGGACGGCAGAGACCCAGTACTTC.

DNA of the CDR3: TGTGCCAGCAGCCAAGATGACGGGACCCTAGCGGGAAGATACACGCAGTATTTT. As protein: CASSQDDGTLAGRYTQYF. The chain recombines TRBV14 with TRBJ2-3, with 9 positions matching TRBD2. The germline V gene encodes CDR1 SGHDN and CDR2 FVKESK. J lost 9 bases, V lost 0 bases, and 16 bases had no gene match. CDR3 size: 18 residues.